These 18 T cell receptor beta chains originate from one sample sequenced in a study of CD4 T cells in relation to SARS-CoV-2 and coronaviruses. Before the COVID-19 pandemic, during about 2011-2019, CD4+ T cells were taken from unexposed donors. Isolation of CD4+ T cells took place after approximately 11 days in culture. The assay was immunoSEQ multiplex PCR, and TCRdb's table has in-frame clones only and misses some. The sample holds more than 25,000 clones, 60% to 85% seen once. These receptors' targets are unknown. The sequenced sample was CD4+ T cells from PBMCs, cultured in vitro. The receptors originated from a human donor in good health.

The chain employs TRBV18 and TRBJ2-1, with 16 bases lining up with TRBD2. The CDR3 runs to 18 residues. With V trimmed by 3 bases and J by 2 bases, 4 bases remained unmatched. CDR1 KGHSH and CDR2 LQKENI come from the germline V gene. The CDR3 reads CASSPGTSGGAAYNEQFF. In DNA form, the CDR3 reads TGTGCCAGCTCACCGGGGACTAGCGGGGGGGCCGCCTACAATGAGCAGTTCTTC.

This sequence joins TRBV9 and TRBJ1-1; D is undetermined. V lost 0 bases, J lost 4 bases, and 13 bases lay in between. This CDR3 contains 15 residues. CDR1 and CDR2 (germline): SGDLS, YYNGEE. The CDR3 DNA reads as TGTGCCAGCAGCGTAGCGGCCGGGATAAGCACTGAAGCTTTCTTT. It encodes CASSVAAGISTEAFF.

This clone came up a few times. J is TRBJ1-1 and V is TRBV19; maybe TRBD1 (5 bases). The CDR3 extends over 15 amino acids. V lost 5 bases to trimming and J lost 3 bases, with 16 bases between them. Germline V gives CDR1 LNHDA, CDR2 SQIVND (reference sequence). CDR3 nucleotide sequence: TGTGCCAGTAGTCCCGGGACCTCCCTGGACACTGAAGCTTTCTTT. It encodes CASSPGTSLDTEAFF.

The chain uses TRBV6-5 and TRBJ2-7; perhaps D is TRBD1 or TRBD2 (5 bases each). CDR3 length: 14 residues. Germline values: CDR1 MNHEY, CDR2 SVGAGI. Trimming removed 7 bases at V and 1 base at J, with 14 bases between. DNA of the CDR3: TGTGCCAGCAAATTCCGGGACGGATCCTACGAGCAGTACTTC. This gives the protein CASKFRDGSYEQYF.

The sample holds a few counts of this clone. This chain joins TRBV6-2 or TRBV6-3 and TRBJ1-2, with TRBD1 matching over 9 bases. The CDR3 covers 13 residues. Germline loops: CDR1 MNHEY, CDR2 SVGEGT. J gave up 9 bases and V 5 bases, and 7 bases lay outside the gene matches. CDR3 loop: CASSLRDRASYTF. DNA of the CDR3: TGTGCCAGCAGTCTACGGGACAGGGCGAGCTACACCTTC.

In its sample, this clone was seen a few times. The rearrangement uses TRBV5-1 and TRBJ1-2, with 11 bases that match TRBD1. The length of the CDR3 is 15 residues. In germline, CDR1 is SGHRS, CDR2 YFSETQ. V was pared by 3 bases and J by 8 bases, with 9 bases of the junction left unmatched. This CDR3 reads CASSSGQGASLGYTF. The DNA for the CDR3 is TGCGCCAGCAGCTCCGGACAGGGGGCTTCGCTGGGCTACACCTTC.

The CDR3 spells CASSSMGRSYEQYF. Written as DNA, the CDR3 is TGTGCCAGCAGTTCAATGGGGAGGTCCTACGAGCAGTACTTC. The rearrangement uses TRBV6-2 or TRBV6-3 and TRBJ2-7; TRBD2 might be the D (6 bases). Deletions cut 4 bases from V and 1 base from J, with 11 bases between. Germline V gives CDR1 MNHEY, CDR2 SVGEGT. The CDR3 has 14 amino acids.

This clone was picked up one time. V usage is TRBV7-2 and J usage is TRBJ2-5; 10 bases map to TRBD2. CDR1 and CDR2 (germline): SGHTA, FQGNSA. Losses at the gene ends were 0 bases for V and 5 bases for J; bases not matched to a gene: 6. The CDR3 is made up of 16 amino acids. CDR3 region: CASSLAPRTSGETQYF. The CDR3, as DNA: TGTGCCAGCAGCTTAGCCCCACGGACTAGCGGCGAGACCCAGTACTTC.

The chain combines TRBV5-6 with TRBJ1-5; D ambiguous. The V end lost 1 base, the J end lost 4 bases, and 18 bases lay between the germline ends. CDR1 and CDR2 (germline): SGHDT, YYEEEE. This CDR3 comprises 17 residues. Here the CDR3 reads CASSLMANLGRNQPQHF. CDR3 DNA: TGTGCCAGCAGCTTGATGGCTAACTTGGGTCGGAATCAGCCCCAGCATTTT.

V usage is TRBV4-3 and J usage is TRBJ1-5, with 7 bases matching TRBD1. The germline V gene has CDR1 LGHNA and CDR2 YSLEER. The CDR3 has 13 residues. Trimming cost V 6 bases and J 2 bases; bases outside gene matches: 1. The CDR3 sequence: CASSQGGNQPQHF. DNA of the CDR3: TGCGCCAGCAGTCAGGGGGGCAATCAGCCCCAGCATTTT.

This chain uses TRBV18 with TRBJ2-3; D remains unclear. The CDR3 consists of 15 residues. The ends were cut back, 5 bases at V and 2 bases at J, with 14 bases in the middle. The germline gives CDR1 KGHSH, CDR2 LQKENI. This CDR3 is CASSSTEGPTDTQYF. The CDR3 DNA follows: TGTGCCAGCTCATCTACCGAAGGGCCCACAGATACGCAGTATTTT.

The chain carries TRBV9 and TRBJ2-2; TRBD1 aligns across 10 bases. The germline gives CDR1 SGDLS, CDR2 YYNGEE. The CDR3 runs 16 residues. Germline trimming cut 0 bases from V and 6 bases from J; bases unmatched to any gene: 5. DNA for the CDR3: TGTGCCAGCAGCGTAGTCCCGGGACAGGGGCCCGGGGAGCTGTTTTTT. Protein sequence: CASSVVPGQGPGELFF.

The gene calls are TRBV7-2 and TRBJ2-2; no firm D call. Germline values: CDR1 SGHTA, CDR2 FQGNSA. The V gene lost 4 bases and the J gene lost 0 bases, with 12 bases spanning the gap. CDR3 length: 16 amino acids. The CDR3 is CASSSHRTPNTGELFF. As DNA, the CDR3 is TGTGCCAGCAGCTCCCACCGGACCCCGAACACCGGGGAGCTGTTTTTT.

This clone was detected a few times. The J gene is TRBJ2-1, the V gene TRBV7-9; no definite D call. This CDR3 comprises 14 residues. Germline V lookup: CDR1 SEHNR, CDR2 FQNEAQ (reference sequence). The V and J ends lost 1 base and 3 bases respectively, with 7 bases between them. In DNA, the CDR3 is TGTGCCAGCAGCTTAGGGTCAGGCTACAATGAGCAGTTCTTC. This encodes CASSLGSGYNEQFF. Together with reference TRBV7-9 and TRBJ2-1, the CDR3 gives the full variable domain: DTGVSQNPRHKITKRGQNVTFRCDPISEHNRLYWYRQTLGQGPEFLTYFQNEAQLEKSRLLSDRFSAERPKGSFSTLEIQRTEQGDSAMYLCASSLGSGYNEQFFGPGTRLTVL.

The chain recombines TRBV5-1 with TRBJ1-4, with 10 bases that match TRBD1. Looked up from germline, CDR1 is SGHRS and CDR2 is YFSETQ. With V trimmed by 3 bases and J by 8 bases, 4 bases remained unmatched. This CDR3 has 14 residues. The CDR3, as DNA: TGCGCCAGCAGCTCCGACAGGGGGCGGGAAAAACTGTTTTTT. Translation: CASSSDRGREKLFF.

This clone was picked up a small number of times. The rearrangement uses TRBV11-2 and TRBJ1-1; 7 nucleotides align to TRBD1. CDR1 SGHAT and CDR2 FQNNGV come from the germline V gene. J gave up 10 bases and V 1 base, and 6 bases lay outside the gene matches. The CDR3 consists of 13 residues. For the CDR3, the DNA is TGTGCCAGCAGCTTAGGAGGTCGGGACAGAGCTTTCTTT. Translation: CASSLGGRDRAFF.

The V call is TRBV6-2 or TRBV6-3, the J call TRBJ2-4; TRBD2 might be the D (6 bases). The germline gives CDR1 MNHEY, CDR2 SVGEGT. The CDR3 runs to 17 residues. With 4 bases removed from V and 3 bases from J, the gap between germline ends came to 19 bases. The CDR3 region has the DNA TGTGCCAGCAGTTTGTACGGGACTCCCGGAGACAAAAACATTCAGTACTTC. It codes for CASSLYGTPGDKNIQYF.

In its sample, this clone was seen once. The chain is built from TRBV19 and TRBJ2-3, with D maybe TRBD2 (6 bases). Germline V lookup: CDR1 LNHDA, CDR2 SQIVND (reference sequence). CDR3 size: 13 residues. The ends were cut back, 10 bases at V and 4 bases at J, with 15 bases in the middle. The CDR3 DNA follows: TGTGCCACAAAGACTAGTCTATCAGATACGCAGTATTTT. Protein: CATKTSLSDTQYF. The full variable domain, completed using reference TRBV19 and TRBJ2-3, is DGGITQSPKYLFRKEGQNVTLSCEQNLNHDAMYWYRQDPGQGLRLIYYSQIVNDFQKGDIAEGYSVSREKKESFPLTVTSAQKNPTAFYLCATKTSLSDTQYFGPGTRLTVL.